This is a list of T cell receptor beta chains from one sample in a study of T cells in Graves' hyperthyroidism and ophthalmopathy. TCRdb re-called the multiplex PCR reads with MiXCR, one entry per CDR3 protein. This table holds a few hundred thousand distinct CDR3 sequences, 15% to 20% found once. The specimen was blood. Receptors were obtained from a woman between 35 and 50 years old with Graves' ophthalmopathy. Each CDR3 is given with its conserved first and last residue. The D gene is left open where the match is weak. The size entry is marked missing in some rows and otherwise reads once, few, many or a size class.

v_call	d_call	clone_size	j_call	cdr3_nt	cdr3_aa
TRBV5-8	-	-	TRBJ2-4	TGTGCCAGCAGCGGATGGTCGGCGGGTGCCAAAAACATTCAGTACTTC	CASSGWSAGAKNIQYF
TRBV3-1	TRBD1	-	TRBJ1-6	TGTGCCAGCAGCCCCCCGGGACAGGACAATTCACCCCTCCACTTT	CASSPPGQDNSPLHF
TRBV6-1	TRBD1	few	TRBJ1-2	TGTGCCAGCACCAAGGGGGACAGGGGCCTCGGCTACACCTTC	CASTKGDRGLGYTF
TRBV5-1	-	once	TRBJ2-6	TGCGCCAGCAGCTTGATTCGGCCTTTC	CASSLIRPF
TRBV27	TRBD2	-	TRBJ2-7	TGTGCCAGCAGTACCTGGGGACTAGCCTCCTACGAGCAGTACTTC	CASSTWGLASYEQYF
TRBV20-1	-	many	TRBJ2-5	TGCAGTGCTAGAGAGGGGGTAGAGACCCAGTACTTC	CSAREGVETQYF
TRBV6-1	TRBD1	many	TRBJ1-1	TGTGCCAGCAGTGAAGCGGACAGGGGAGACACTGAAGCTTTCTTT	CASSEADRGDTEAFF
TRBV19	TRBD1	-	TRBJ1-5	TGTGCCAGTAGTATTTCGACCGGGACAGTTAATCAGCCCCAGCATTTT	CASSISTGTVNQPQHF
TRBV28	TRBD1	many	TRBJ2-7	TGTGCCAGCACCTCAGGACAGGACCTCAAGCAGTACTTC	CASTSGQDLKQYF
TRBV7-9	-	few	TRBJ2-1	TGTGCCAGCAGCTTACCAGGGGACCCCTACAATGAGCAGTTCTTC	CASSLPGDPYNEQFF
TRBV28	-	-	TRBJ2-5	TGTGCCAGCAGTGCGGACGCGCAGACCCAGTACTTC	CASSADAQTQYF
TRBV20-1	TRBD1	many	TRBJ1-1	TGCAGTGCTAGCAATCCCGGGACAGGGGACACTGAAGCTTTCTTT	CSASNPGTGDTEAFF